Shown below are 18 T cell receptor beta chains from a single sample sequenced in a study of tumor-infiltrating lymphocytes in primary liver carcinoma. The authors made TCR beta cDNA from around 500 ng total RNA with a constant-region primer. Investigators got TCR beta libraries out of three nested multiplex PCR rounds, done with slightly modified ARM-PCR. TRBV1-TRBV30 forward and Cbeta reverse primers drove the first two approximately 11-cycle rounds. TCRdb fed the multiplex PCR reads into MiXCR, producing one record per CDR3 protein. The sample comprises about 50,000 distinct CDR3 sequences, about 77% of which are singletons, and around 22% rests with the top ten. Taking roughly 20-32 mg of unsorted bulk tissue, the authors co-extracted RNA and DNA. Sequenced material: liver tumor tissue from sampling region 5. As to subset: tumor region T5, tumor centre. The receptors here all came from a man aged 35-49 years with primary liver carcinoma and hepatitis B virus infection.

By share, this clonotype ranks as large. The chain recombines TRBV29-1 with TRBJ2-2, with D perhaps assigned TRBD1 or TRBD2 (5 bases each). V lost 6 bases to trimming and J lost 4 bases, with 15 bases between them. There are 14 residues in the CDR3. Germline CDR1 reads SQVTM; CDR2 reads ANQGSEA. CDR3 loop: CSVLGPGPTGELFF. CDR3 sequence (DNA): TGCAGCGTCCTCGGTCCGGGACCCACCGGGGAGCTGTTTTTT.

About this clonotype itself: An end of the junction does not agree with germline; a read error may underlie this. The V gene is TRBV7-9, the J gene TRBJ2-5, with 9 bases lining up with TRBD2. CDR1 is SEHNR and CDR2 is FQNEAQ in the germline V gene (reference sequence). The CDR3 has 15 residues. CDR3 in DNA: TGTGCCAGCACCTTAGGACTAGCGACCCAAGAGGCCCAGTACTTC. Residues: CASTLGLATQEAQYF.

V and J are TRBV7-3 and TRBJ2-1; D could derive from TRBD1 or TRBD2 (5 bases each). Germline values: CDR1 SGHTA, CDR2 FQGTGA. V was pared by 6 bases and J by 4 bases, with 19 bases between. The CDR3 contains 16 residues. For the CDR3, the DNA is TGTGCCAGCAGTCGAATCGGGACCAGAACATACAATGAGCAGTTCTTC. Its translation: CASSRIGTRTYNEQFF.

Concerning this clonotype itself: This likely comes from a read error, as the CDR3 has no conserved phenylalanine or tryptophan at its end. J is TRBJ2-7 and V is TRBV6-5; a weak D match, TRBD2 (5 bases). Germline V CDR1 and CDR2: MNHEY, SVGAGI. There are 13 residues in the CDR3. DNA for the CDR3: TGTGCCAGCAGGCCCGGACTCTCCTACAAGCAGTACATC. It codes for CASRPGLSYKQYI.

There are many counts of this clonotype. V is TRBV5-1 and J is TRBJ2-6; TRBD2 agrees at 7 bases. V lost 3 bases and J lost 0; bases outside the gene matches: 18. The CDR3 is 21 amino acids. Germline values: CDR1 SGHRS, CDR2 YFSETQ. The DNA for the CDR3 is TGCGCCAGCAGCTCCCCCTCTAGCGGATACCCTCTCAGCTCTGGGGCCAACGTCCTGACTTTC. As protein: CASSSPSSGYPLSSGANVLTF.

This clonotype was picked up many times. CDR3 region: CSAIPDSTKETQYF. CDR3 in DNA: TGCAGTGCTATCCCGGACAGCACGAAAGAGACCCAGTACTTC. The V gene is TRBV20-1, the J gene TRBJ2-5; tentative D call: TRBD1 (6 bases). CDR1 DFQATT and CDR2 SNEGSKA come from the germline V gene (reference sequence). V lost 4 bases and J lost 3, with 15 bases in between. The length of the CDR3 is 14 residues.

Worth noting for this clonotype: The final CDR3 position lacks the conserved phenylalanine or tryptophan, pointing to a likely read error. The CDR3 nucleotides are TGTGCCAGCAGATTTCCCGGGACTAGCGGGGCCAAAAACACTCAGTACCTC. It translates to CASRFPGTSGAKNTQYL. The V gene is TRBV11-1, the J gene TRBJ2-4; 13 nucleotides match TRBD2. CDR3 size: 17 residues. Germline V lookup: CDR1 SGHAT, CDR2 FQDESV (reference sequence).

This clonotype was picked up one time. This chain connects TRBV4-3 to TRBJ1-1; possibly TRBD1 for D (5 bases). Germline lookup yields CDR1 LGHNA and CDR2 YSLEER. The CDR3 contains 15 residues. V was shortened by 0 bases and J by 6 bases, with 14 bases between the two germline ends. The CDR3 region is CASSQDRVLRAEAFF. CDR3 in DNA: TGCGCCAGCAGCCAAGATCGCGTTCTCAGGGCTGAAGCTTTCTTT.

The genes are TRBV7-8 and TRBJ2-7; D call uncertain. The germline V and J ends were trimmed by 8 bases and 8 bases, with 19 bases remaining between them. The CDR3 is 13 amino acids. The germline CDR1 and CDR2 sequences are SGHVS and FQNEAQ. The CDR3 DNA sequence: TGTGCCAGCGGCGCTCTCGGTTCTTACAAGCAGTACTTC. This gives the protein CASGALGSYKQYF.

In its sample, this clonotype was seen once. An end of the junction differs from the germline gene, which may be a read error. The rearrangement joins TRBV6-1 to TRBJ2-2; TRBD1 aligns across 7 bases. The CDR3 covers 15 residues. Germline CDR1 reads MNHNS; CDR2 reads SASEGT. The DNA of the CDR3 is TGTACCAGCAGGATAGGGGGCGGAGGAGCCGAGGAGCTGTTTTTT. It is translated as CTSRIGGGGAEELFF.

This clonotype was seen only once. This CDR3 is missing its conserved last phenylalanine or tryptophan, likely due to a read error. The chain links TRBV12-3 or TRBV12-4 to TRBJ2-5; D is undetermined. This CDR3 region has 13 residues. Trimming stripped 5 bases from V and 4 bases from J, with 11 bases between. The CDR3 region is CASSLGEPETQYL. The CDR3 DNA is TGTGCCAGCAGTCTTGGCGAACCAGAGACCCAGTACCTC.

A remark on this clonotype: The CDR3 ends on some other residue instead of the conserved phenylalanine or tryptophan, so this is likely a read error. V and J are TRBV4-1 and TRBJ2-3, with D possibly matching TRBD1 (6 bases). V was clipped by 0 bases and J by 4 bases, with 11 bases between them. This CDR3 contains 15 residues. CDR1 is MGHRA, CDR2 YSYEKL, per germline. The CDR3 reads CASSQDRGKADTQYL. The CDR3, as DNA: TGCGCCAGCAGCCAAGATAGGGGGAAAGCAGATACGCAGTATCTT.

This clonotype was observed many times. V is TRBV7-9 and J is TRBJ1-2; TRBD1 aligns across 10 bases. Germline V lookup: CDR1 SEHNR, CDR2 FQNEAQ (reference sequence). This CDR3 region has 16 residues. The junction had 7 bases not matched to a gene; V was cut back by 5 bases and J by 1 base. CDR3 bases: TGTGCCAGCAGCCGAGAGGGACAGGGGTTTAACTATGGCTACACCTTC. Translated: CASSREGQGFNYGYTF. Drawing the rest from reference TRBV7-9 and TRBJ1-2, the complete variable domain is DTGVSQNPRHKITKRGQNVTFRCDPISEHNRLYWYRQTLGQGPEFLTYFQNEAQLEKSRLLSDRFSAERPKGSFSTLEIQRTEQGDSAMYLCASSREGQGFNYGYTFGSGTRLTVV.

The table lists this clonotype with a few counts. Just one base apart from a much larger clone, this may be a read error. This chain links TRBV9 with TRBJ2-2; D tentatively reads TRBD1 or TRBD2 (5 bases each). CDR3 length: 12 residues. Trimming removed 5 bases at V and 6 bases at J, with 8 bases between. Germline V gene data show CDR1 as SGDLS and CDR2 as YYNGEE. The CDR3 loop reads CASRRGAGELFF. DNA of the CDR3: TGTGCCAGCAGACGAGGGGCCGGGGAGCTGTTTTTT.

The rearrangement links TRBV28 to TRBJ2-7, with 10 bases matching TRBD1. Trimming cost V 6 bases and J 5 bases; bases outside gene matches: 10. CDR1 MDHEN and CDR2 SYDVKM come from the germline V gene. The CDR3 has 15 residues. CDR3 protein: CASSLDRGRLHEQYF. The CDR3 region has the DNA TGTGCCAGCAGCTTAGACAGGGGGCGCTTACACGAGCAGTACTTC.

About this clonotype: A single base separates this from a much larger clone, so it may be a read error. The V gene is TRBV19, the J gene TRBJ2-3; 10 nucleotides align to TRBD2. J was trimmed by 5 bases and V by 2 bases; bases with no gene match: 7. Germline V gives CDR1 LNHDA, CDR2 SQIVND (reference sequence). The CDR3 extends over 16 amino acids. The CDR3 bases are TGTGCCAGTAGTATAATAGCGGGAGGCACACAAGATACGCAGTATTTT. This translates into CASSIIAGGTQDTQYF. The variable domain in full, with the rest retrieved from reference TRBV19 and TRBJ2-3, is DGGITQSPKYLFRKEGQNVTLSCEQNLNHDAMYWYRQDPGQGLRLIYYSQIVNDFQKGDIAEGYSVSREKKESFPLTVTSAQKNPTAFYLCASSIIAGGTQDTQYFGPGTRLTVL.

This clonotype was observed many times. The CDR3 nucleotides are TGTGCCAGCAGCTACCAGACAGGGGGCTATGGCTACACCTTC. Its protein product is CASSYQTGGYGYTF. The V gene is TRBV7-9, the J gene TRBJ1-2, with 9 bases that match TRBD1. CDR1 SEHNR and CDR2 FQNEAQ come from the germline V gene (reference sequence). The trim removed 4 bases at V and 4 bases at J, leaving 4 bases unmatched. CDR3 size: 14 residues.

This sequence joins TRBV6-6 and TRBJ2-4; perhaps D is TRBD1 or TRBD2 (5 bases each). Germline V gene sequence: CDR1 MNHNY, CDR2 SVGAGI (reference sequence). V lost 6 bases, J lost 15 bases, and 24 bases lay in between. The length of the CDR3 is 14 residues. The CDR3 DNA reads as TGTGCCAGCAGACCCGATGGCCTCAGGGAGTCCATGTACTTC. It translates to CASRPDGLRESMYF.